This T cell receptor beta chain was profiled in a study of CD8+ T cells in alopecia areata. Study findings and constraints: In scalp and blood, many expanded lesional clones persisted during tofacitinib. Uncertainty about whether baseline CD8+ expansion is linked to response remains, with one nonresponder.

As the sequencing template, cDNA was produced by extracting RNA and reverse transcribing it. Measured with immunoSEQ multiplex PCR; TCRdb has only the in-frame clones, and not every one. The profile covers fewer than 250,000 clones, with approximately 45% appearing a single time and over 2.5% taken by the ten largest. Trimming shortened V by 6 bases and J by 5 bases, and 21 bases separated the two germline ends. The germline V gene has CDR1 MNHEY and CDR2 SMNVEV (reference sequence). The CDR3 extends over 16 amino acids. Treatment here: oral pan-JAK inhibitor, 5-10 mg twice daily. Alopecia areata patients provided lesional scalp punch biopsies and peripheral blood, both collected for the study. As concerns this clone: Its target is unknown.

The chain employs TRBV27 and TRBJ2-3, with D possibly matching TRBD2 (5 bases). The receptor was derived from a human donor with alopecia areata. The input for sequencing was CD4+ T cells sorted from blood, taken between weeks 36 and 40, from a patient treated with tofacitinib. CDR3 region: CASSTTARRGGDTQYF. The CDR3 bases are TGTGCCAGCAGCACCACGGCACGCCGGGGTGGAGATACGCAGTATTTT.